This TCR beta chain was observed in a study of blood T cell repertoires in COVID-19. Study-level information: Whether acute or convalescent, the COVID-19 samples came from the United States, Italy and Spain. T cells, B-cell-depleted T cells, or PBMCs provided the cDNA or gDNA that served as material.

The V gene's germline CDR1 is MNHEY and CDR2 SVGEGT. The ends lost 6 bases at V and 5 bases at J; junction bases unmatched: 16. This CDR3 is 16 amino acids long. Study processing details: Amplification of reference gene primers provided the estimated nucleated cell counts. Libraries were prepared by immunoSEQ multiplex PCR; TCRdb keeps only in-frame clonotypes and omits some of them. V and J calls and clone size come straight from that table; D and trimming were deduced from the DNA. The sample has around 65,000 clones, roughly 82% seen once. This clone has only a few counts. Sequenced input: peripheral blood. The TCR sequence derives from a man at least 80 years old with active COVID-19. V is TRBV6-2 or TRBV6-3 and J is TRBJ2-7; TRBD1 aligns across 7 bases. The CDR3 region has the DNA TGTGCCAGCAGCCCCCAAGAGAAGGGGGCATTTCACGAGCAGTACTTC. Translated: CASSPQEKGAFHEQYF.